The clone carrying this T cell receptor beta chain has at least ten counts. During its preparation, the TCRbeta library received unique molecular identifiers. MiXCR was run by TCRdb on the PCR reads, yielding one entry per CDR3 protein. The sample yields some 490,000 distinct CDR3 sequences, approximately 12% seen once. This sample stems from a study of T-cell reconstitution after alpha-beta-depleted transplantation in children. The starting material was PBMCs from the stem cell graft donor, obtained from the stem cell graft. The receptor was derived from a human donor who donated a stem cell graft to a child with combined immunodeficiency.

The chain's CDR3 is CASSHRKTGWETQYF. CDR3 in DNA: TGTGCCAGCAGCCACCGTAAGACAGGGTGGGAGACCCAGTACTTC. The V gene is TRBV5-6, the J gene TRBJ2-5; 7 bases fit TRBD1. V lost 4 bases and J lost 5; bases outside the gene matches: 11. The germline CDR1 and CDR2 sequences are SGHDT and YYEEEE. This CDR3 has 15 residues. Filled out from reference TRBV5-6 and TRBJ2-5, the complete variable domain reads DAGVTQSPTHLIKTRGQQVTLRCSPKSGHDTVSWYQQALGQGPQFIFQYYEEEERQRGNFPDRFSGHQFPNYSSELNVNALLLGDSALYLCASSHRKTGWETQYFGPGTRLLVL.